This passage covers 2 T cell receptor beta chains from one sample sequenced in a study of early T cells in non-severe SARS-CoV-2 infection. TCRdb ran MiXCR on the 5' RACE reads and lists one entry per CDR3 protein. The repertoire consists of tens of thousands of distinct CDR3 sequences, with about 4.5% occurring once and the leading ten covering around 6%. Sequenced input: whole blood. These receptors all come from an adult who was a healthcare worker with PCR-confirmed SARS-CoV-2 infection or an uninfected control (not recorded which).

This clonotype was found many times. The rearrangement joins TRBV3-1 to TRBJ2-1; 8 nucleotides agree with TRBD2. Germline V gene lookup returns CDR1 LGHDT and CDR2 YNNKEL (reference sequence). CDR3 size: 17 residues. The V segment lost 1 base and the J segment 9 bases; nucleotides outside the gene matches: 14. CDR3 sequence reads: CASSQGGASGLVSEQFF. In DNA form, the CDR3 reads TGTGCCAGCAGCCAAGGTGGGGCTAGCGGGCTCGTAAGTGAGCAGTTCTTC.

This clonotype was counted at least ten times. The chain links TRBV24-1 to TRBJ2-2, with 8 bases aligning to TRBD1. Germline trimming cut 4 bases from V and 4 bases from J; bases unmatched to any gene: 7. There are 16 residues in the CDR3. The germline V gene encodes CDR1 KGHDR and CDR2 SFDVKD. The CDR3 DNA reads as TGTGCCACCAGTGACACGACAGGGGCGTCCACCGGGGAGCTGTTTTTT. Protein sequence: CATSDTTGASTGELFF.